One sample yielded the 11 T cell receptor beta chains listed below, sequenced in a study of control samples from healthy donors and cancer patients. Using immunoSEQ multiplex PCR, the repertoire was profiled, and TCRdb retains in-frame clones only, with some absent. The data show around 22,000 clones, more than 80% seen once. The sample comprised PBMCs. The receptors come from a man aged 60-69 years with head and neck cancer.

V and J are TRBV5-1 and TRBJ2-7, with 7 bases fitting TRBD2. The germline V gene has CDR1 SGHRS and CDR2 YFSETQ. The V and J ends lost 4 bases and 7 bases, in that order; junction bases with no gene match: 17. This CDR3 has 16 amino acids. The CDR3 DNA reads as TGCGCCAGCAGCACCCTGTCCAGCGGGACGGGTGGGGAGCAGTACTTC. It is translated as CASSTLSSGTGGEQYF.

The V and J genes are TRBV18 and TRBJ1-1, with 7 bases that match TRBD1. Germline CDR1 is KGHSH and CDR2 is LQKENI. The CDR3 is 14 residues long. V was clipped by 3 bases and J by 1 base; unmatched bases: 2. Written as DNA, the CDR3 is TGTGCCAGCTCACCGAGGGGGCCGAACACTGAAGCTTTCTTT. Translating it yields CASSPRGPNTEAFF.

The chain is built from TRBV5-1 and TRBJ1-2, with TRBD1 matching 9 bases. This CDR3 region has 15 residues. Looked up from germline, CDR1 is SGHRS and CDR2 is YFSETQ. Germline trimming cut 0 bases from V and 8 bases from J; bases unmatched to any gene: 8. The CDR3 coding sequence is TGCGCCAGCAGCTTGGCCGGACAGGGGAACGGAGGCTACACCTTC. This encodes CASSLAGQGNGGYTF.

The table lists this clone with a count of one. The chain combines TRBV11-2 with TRBJ2-1; 7 nucleotides line up with TRBD1. Germline CDR1 is SGHAT and CDR2 is FQNNGV. The CDR3 sequence is 14 residues long. V lost 5 bases and J lost 9; bases outside the gene matches: 10. In nucleotides, the CDR3 is TGTGCCAGCAGCCACCGGGACAGTTTCCTTGAGCAGTTCTTC. Residues: CASSHRDSFLEQFF.

This clone was seen a single time. This sequence joins TRBV6-2 or TRBV6-3 and TRBJ2-3; the D gene is possibly TRBD2 (5 bases). The CDR3 length is 14 residues. Trimming shortened V by 5 bases and J by 5 bases, and 14 bases separated the two germline ends. CDR1 is MNHEY and CDR2 is SVGEGT in the germline V gene. The CDR3 bases are TGTGCCAGCAGTCCCTTGGAGGAGATAGATACGCAGTATTTT. Translated, it gives CASSPLEEIDTQYF.

The chain recombines TRBV3-1 (or the pseudogene TRBV3-2) with TRBJ1-5, with TRBD1 matching over 8 bases. The CDR3 is 14 amino acids. After removal of 4 bases from V and 9 bases from J, the junction contained 8 bases not matched to a gene. CDR1 is LGHDT and CDR2 is YNNKEL in the germline V gene (reference sequence). CDR3 sequence: CASSPRQGNGPQHF. The CDR3 bases are TGTGCCAGCAGCCCCCGACAGGGGAACGGGCCCCAGCATTTT.

This sequence joins TRBV7-2 and TRBJ2-3; D gene unclear. This CDR3 region has 13 residues. CDR1 is SGHTA and CDR2 is FQGNSA in the germline V gene. V lost 2 bases to trimming and J lost 5 bases, with 8 bases between them. The CDR3 coding sequence is TGTGCCAGCAGCTTAAGGGTTCAAGATACGCAGTATTTT. Its translation is CASSLRVQDTQYF.

The chain is built from TRBV20-1 and TRBJ2-7, with unresolved D. CDR3 length: 11 residues. V was trimmed by 3 bases and J by 5 bases, leaving 8 bases between them. The germline V gene has CDR1 DFQATT and CDR2 SNEGSKA (reference sequence). The CDR3 coding sequence is TGCAGTGCTAGGTACGGAGACGAGCAGTACTTC. Its protein product is CSARYGDEQYF.

The chain recombines TRBV4-1 with TRBJ1-1; D not resolved. The V and J ends lost 0 bases and 0 bases respectively, with 11 bases between them. This CDR3 is 16 amino acids long. Per germline, CDR1 MGHRA and CDR2 YSYEKL. The CDR3, as DNA: TGCGCCAGCAGCCAAGAAATTCGGCAGTTGAACACTGAAGCTTTCTTT. As protein: CASSQEIRQLNTEAFF.

The chain employs TRBV2 and TRBJ2-5; tentatively, D is TRBD2 (5 bases). V lost 4 bases and J 2 bases, leaving 8 bases between the germline ends. There are 13 residues in the CDR3. Per the germline V gene, CDR1 is SNHLY and CDR2 is FYNNEI. The CDR3 DNA reads as TGTGCCAGCAGTGCAGAGCGGCAAGAGACCCAGTACTTC. This gives the protein CASSAERQETQYF.

V gene TRBV9 combines with J gene TRBJ2-1; 8 positions agree with TRBD2. CDR1 and CDR2 from the germline V gene are SGDLS and YYNGEE. The CDR3 runs 13 residues. V dropped 0 bases and J dropped 10; count of bases not matched to a gene: 3. This CDR3 reads CASSVVAGGEQFF. In nucleotides, the CDR3 is TGTGCCAGCAGCGTAGTGGCGGGAGGCGAGCAGTTCTTC.